This TCR beta chain was observed in a study of shared clonotypes between healthy human individuals. Findings and caveats of the study: Naive subsets tended to show greater estimated richness than memory subsets. Sorted-subset samples were not fully sequenced, rarefaction indicated.

Profiling relied on immunoSEQ multiplex PCR, and the TCRdb table lists in-frame clones only, not all of them. The sample holds around 2,000,000 clones, over 85% seen once. A remark on this clone: Its antigen is unidentified.

The CDR3 runs 13 residues. CDR1 and CDR2 (germline): SEHNR, FQNEAQ (reference sequence). Trimming shortened V by 1 base and J by 8 bases, and 11 bases separated the two germline ends. Researchers partitioned CD4+ cells into CD45RA+ naive and CD45RA-negative memory subsets. The TCR sequence derives from a man younger than 35 in good health. The sequenced material came from naive CD4+ T cells sorted from blood. Subset in this sample: CD45RA+ positively selected. The chain is built from TRBV7-9 and TRBJ1-2; D gene unclear. CDR3 DNA sequence: TGTGCCAGCAGCTTAGACGGTCCGAGAGGCTACACCTTC. Translating gives CASSLDGPRGYTF.